These 21 T cell receptor beta chains originate from one sample sequenced in a study of blood T cells in healthy people across ages. A second PCR, run for roughly 7 to 12 cycles, used a sample-barcoded 5' primer plus a J-beta primer mix. TCRdb re-analysed the 5' RACE reads in MiXCR, keeping a single row per CDR3 protein. The sample lists roughly 800,000 distinct CDR3 sequences; roughly 64% were seen once. Sequenced input: blood. Receptor source: a man aged 25-45 years in good health.

The chain uses TRBV2 and TRBJ2-3; a weak D match, TRBD1 (6 bases). Trimming stripped 10 bases from V and 5 bases from J, with 16 bases between. The CDR3 sequence is 13 residues long. Germline V CDR1 and CDR2: SNHLY, FYNNEI. For the CDR3, the DNA is TGTGCCACCCACAGGGAAGCCAGAGATACGCAGTATTTT. This codes for CATHREARDTQYF.

This clonotype came up once. The V gene is TRBV11-2, the J gene TRBJ2-1, with D perhaps TRBD1 (6 bases). Germline V CDR1 and CDR2: SGHAT, FQNNGV. V was clipped by 5 bases and J by 9 bases, with 14 bases between them. CDR3 size: 13 residues. The CDR3 sequence: CASSPTQGTEQFF. The CDR3, as DNA: TGTGCCAGCAGCCCGACACAGGGAACTGAGCAGTTCTTC. Full variable domain (outside the CDR3, taken from reference TRBV11-2 and TRBJ2-1): EAGVAQSPRYKIIEKRQSVAFWCNPISGHATLYWYQQILGQGPKLLIQFQNNGVVDDSQLPKDRFSAERLKGVDSTLKIQPAKLEDSAVYLCASSPTQGTEQFFGPGTRLTVL.

On this clonotype itself: One base away lies a much larger clone, so this may be a sequencing read error. The rearrangement joins TRBV11-3 to TRBJ2-7, with D possibly being TRBD1 or TRBD2 (5 bases each). The V end was cut by 4 bases, the J end by 7 bases, with 20 bases between. CDR3 length: 15 residues. Per germline, CDR1 SGHNT and CDR2 YENEEA. For the CDR3, the DNA is TGTGCCAGCAGCTCCCGGGACCAAGGAGGCGATGAGCAGTACTTC. Its translation: CASSSRDQGGDEQYF.

Concerning this clonotype: This may come from a read error, since a much larger clone is one base off. The chain carries TRBV7-9 and TRBJ2-2; D unclear. Germline CDR1 is SEHNR and CDR2 is FQNEAQ (reference sequence). The CDR3 loop spans 11 amino acids. Trimming took off 6 bases at V and 7 bases at J, with 6 bases between the two ends. CDR3 sequence (DNA): TGTGCCAGCAGTTATGACGGGGAGCTGTTTTTT. As protein: CASSYDGELFF.

The chain has TRBV20-1 and TRBJ2-7; D call uncertain. The J call may not be correct, given that the DNA end is closer to TRBJ2-4. CDR3 length: 13 amino acids. Looked up from germline, CDR1 is DFQATT and CDR2 is SNEGSKA (reference sequence). In DNA, the CDR3 is TGCAGTGCTATGGTTCTAGCCAAAAACATTCAGTACTTC. Translating it yields CSAMVLAKNIQYF.

This clonotype was counted once. This chain joins TRBV20-1 and TRBJ2-3; 16 bases align to TRBD2. This CDR3 is built from 16 residues. Germline V lookup: CDR1 DFQATT, CDR2 SNEGSKA (reference sequence). The V and J ends lost 3 bases and 10 bases, in that order; junction bases with no gene match: 10. Here the CDR3 DNA reads TGCAGTGCTAGTAAAACCGGGACTAGCGGGGGGGCCGCGCAGTATTTT. Its protein is CSASKTGTSGGAAQYF.

This clonotype was found once. The rearrangement links TRBV18 to TRBJ2-5; no clear D gene. There are 13 residues in the CDR3. V dropped 1 base and J dropped 2 bases, with 5 bases sitting between them. Germline CDR1 and CDR2: KGHSH and LQKENI. CDR3 bases: TGTGCCAGCTCACCACAAGAACAAGAGACCCAGTACTTC. Amino acids: CASSPQEQETQYF.

The chain joins TRBV25-1 to TRBJ1-2; D not resolved. CDR1 MGHDK and CDR2 SYGVNS come from the germline V gene. V dropped 1 base and J dropped 5 bases, with 11 bases sitting between them. The CDR3 consists of 14 residues. This CDR3 reads CASSEFGQIYGYTF. The CDR3 coding sequence is TGTGCCAGCAGTGAATTTGGGCAGATTTATGGCTACACCTTC.

The chain uses TRBV7-2 and TRBJ1-2, with D possibly TRBD1 on 6 matching bases. The germline V gene encodes CDR1 SGHTA and CDR2 FQGNSA. The CDR3 has 14 amino acids. Trimming pared 5 bases from V and 7 bases from J, leaving 17 bases between. The CDR3 coding sequence is TGTGCCAGCAGCACATACGGACAGAAGGGTGGCTACACCTTC. It specifies CASSTYGQKGGYTF.

This clonotype was counted only a few times. The chain combines TRBV6-1 with TRBJ2-7; TRBD1 matches at 7 bases. V was clipped by 7 bases and J by 2 bases; unmatched bases: 8. CDR3 length equals 14 residues. Germline values: CDR1 MNHNS, CDR2 SASEGT. This CDR3 reads CASKGDGTAYEQYF. The CDR3 coding sequence is TGTGCCAGCAAAGGGGATGGGACAGCCTACGAGCAGTACTTC.

This clonotype was detected only a few times. The genes are TRBV20-1 and TRBJ2-5; 9 nucleotides agree with TRBD2. The J call may not be correct, given that the DNA end is closer to TRBJ2-7. CDR1 is DFQATT and CDR2 is SNEGSKA in the germline V gene (reference sequence). The CDR3 is 12 residues long. CDR3 residues: CSAKGLADEQYF. Written as DNA, the CDR3 is TGCAGTGCTAAGGGACTAGCAGACGAGCAGTACTTC.

The V call is TRBV11-3, the J call TRBJ2-5, with TRBD1 identical over 9 bases. V was pared by 4 bases and J by 2 bases, with 8 bases of the junction left unmatched. CDR1 and CDR2 from the germline V gene are SGHNT and YENEEA. There are 16 residues in the CDR3. CDR3 sequence (DNA): TGTGCCAGCAGCTCCGGGACAGGGAGGAGACAAGAGACCCAGTACTTC. Its protein product is CASSSGTGRRQETQYF.

The chain has TRBV5-5 and TRBJ2-7; no definite D call. V lost 5 bases and J 1 base, leaving 13 bases between the germline ends. This CDR3 contains 14 residues. Per germline, CDR1 SGHKS and CDR2 YYEKEE (reference sequence). CDR3 protein: CASSSEPPSYEQYF. The CDR3 region has the DNA TGTGCCAGCAGTTCGGAGCCGCCGTCCTACGAGCAGTACTTC.

The chain recombines TRBV29-1 with TRBJ2-1, with TRBD2 as a possible D gene (6 bases). V gave up 6 bases and J gave up 2 bases, with 20 bases separating them. The CDR3 sequence is 16 residues long. CDR1 SQVTM and CDR2 ANQGSEA come from the germline V gene. The CDR3, as DNA: TGCAGCGTGGCGGGGACTGTTCATGTCCCCTACAATGAGCAGTTCTTC. Protein product: CSVAGTVHVPYNEQFF.

This clonotype was observed at least ten times. This chain joins TRBV11-2 and TRBJ2-2; D is uncertain. This CDR3 has 14 residues. Germline V CDR1 and CDR2: SGHAT, FQNNGV. Trimming shortened V by 3 bases and J by 0 bases, and 5 bases separated the two germline ends. DNA for the CDR3: TGTGCCAGCAGCTTTCCTCCGAACACCGGGGAGCTGTTTTTT. It yields the protein CASSFPPNTGELFF.

CDR3 DNA sequence: TGCAGTGGGAAGGCGACAGGGCTCTACGAGCAGTACTTC. It codes for CSGKATGLYEQYF. V gene TRBV20-1 combines with J gene TRBJ2-7, with 7 bases aligning to TRBD1. Trimming cost V 7 bases and J 3 bases; bases outside gene matches: 9. The CDR3 is 13 residues long. The germline V gene encodes CDR1 DFQATT and CDR2 SNEGSKA (reference sequence).

The genes are TRBV4-3 and TRBJ2-5; 8 positions agree with TRBD2. This CDR3 comprises 16 residues. Germline V gene data show CDR1 as LGHNA and CDR2 as YSLEER. The V and J ends lost 0 bases and 2 bases, in that order; junction bases with no gene match: 5. The CDR3 DNA reads TGCGCCAGCAGCCAAGACCGGGCTAGCGGGCAAGAGACCCAGTACTTC. This translates into CASSQDRASGQETQYF.

The chain joins TRBV4-3 to TRBJ2-7, with D uncertain. The length of the CDR3 is 13 residues. Germline V gene data show CDR1 as LGHNA and CDR2 as YSLEER. The ends were cut back, 0 bases at V and 6 bases at J, with 9 bases in the middle. The CDR3, as DNA: TGCGCCAGCAGCCAAGATGGCTCAGGCGAGCAGTACTTC. Translated: CASSQDGSGEQYF.

The chain is built from TRBV7-2 and TRBJ2-5, with unresolved D. This CDR3 comprises 15 residues. CDR1 and CDR2 (germline): SGHTA, FQGNSA. Trimming took 2 bases from V and 5 from J, leaving 15 bases between them. This CDR3 reads CASSLPISRRETQYF. Written as DNA, the CDR3 is TGTGCCAGCAGCTTACCCATATCGAGACGCGAGACCCAGTACTTC.

The J gene is TRBJ2-1, the V gene TRBV29-1; maybe TRBD2 (5 bases). Germline V gene data show CDR1 as SQVTM and CDR2 as ANQGSEA. The CDR3 runs to 16 residues. V lost 2 bases, J lost 0 bases, and 14 bases lay in between. The CDR3 coding sequence is TGCAGCGTTGAACTCCCTGAGCGGAGCTCCTACAATGAGCAGTTCTTC. Translated, it gives CSVELPERSSYNEQFF.

With respect to this clonotype: At one end the junction does not follow the germline gene, possibly because of a read error. The chain combines TRBV28 with TRBJ2-6; D might be TRBD1 (6 bases). CDR3 length: 15 residues. Germline-derived CDR1 and CDR2 are MDHEN and SYDVKM. The CDR3 sequence is CASSSGQLRASVLTF. CDR3 bases: TGTGCCAGCAGTTCGGGACAACTTAGGGCCAGCGTCCTGACTTTC. The whole variable domain, remainder taken from reference TRBV28 and TRBJ2-6, is DVKVTQSSRYLVKRTGEKVFLECVQDMDHENMFWYRQDPGLGLRLIYFSYDVKMKEKGDIPEGYSVSREKKERFSLILESASTNQTSMYLCASSSGQLRASVLTFGAGSRLTVL.